Sequencing of this T cell receptor (beta chain) was carried out in a study of T cell responses to AZD1222 COVID-19 vaccine. Findings of the study overall: Recipients of AZD1222 seropositive at baseline numbered only 5 or 6. At 160-218 and 743-854, vaccine-associated CD4 TCRs were dominant, and they spanned spike.

The V gene's germline CDR1 is SGHKS and CDR2 YYEKEE (reference sequence). The CDR3 runs to 16 residues. V lost 4 bases, J lost 9 bases, and 15 bases stayed unmatched. Assay: immunoSEQ multiplex PCR; the TCRdb copy retains only in-frame clones and omits some. Among around 190,000 clones listed, around 92% were seen once. Worth noting for this clone: Its antigen remains unknown.

This material consisted of peripheral blood, taken on day 0 of AZD1222 vaccination. This TCR was recovered from an adult in good health. This rearrangement joins TRBV5-5 to TRBJ2-2; 7 bases are a match to TRBD2. The CDR3 is CASSITGGTLTWELFF. The DNA for the CDR3 is TGTGCCAGCAGCATCACCGGGGGGACGCTAACTTGGGAGCTGTTTTTT.